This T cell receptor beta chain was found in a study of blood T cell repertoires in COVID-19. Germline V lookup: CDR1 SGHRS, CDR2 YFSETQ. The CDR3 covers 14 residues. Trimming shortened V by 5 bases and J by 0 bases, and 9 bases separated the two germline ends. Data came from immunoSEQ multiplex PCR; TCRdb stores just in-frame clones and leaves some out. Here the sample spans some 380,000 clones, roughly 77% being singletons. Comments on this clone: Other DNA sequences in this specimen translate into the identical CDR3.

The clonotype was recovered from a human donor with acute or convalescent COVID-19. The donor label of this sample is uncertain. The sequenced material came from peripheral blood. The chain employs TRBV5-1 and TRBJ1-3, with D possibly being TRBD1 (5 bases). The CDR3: CASSTGDSGNTIYF. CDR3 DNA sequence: TGCGCCAGCAGTACAGGCGACTCTGGAAACACCATATATTTT.